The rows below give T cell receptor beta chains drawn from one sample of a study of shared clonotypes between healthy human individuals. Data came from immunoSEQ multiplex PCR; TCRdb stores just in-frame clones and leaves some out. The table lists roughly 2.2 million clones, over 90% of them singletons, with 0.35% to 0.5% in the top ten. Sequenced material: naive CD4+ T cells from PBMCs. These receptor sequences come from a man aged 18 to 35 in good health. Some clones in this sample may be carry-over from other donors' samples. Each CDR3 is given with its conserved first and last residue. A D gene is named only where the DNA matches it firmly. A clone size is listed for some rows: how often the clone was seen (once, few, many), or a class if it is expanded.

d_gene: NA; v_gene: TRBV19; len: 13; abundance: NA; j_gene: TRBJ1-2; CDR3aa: CASSIPLNYGYTF; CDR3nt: TGTGCCAGTAGTATTCCCCTAAACTATGGCTACACCTTC
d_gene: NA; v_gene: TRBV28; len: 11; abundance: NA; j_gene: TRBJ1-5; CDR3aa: CASRDNQPQHF; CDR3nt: TGTGCCAGCCGCGACAATCAGCCCCAGCATTTT
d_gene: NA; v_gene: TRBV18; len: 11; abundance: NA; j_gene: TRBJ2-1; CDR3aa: CASNLGGEQFF; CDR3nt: TGTGCCAGCAACTTGGGCGGTGAGCAGTTCTTC
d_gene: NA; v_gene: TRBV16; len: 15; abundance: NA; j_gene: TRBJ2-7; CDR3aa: CASSQSGGRAYEQYF; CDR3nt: TGTGCCAGCAGCCAATCTGGGGGAAGGGCCTACGAGCAGTACTTC
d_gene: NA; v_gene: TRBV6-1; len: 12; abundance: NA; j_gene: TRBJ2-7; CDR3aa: CAGSWSRYEQYF; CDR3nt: TGTGCCGGGTCGTGGAGCCGCTACGAGCAGTACTTC
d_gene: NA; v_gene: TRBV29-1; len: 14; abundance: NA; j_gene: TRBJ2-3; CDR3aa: CSGGWLSRTDTQYF; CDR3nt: TGCAGCGGGGGATGGCTAAGCCGCACAGATACGCAGTATTTT
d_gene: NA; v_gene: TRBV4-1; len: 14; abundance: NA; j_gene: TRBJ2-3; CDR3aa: CASSQERSRNTQYF; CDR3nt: TGCGCCAGCAGCCAAGAGAGGTCGCGGAATACGCAGTATTTT
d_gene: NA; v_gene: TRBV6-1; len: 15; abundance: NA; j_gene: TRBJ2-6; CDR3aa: CASRTGVAGANVLTF; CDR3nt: TGTGCCAGCAGAACGGGGGTAGCTGGGGCCAACGTCCTGACTTTC
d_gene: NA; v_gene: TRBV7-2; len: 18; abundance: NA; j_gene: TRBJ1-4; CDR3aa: CASSLLSGAGRANEKLFF; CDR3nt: TGTGCCAGCAGCCTCCTCAGTGGGGCAGGGCGCGCTAATGAAAAACTGTTTTTT
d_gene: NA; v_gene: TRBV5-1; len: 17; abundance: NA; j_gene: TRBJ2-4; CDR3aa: CASSLVGGGSAKNIQYF; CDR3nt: TGCGCCAGCAGCTTGGTCGGAGGGGGATCGGCCAAAAACATTCAGTACTTC
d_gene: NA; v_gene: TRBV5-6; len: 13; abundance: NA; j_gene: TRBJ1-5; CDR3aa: CASSLYGNQPQHF; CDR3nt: TGTGCCAGCAGCTTGTACGGCAATCAGCCCCAGCATTTT
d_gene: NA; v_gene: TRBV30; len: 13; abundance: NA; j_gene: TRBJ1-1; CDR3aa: CACRGGQNTEAFF; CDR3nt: TGTGCCTGCAGGGGCGGCCAGAACACTGAAGCTTTCTTT
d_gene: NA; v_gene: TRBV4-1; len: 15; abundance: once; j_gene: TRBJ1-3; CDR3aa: CASSQVAGSGNTIYF; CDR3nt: TGCGCCAGCAGCCAAGTCGCGGGCTCTGGAAACACCATATATTTT
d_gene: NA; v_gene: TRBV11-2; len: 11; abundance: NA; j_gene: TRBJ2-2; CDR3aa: CASSWWGELFF; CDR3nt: TGTGCCAGCAGCTGGTGGGGGGAGCTGTTTTTT
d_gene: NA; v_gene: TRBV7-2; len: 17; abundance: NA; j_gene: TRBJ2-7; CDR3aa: CASSLVSGGIGSYEQYF; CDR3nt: TGTGCCAGCAGCTTAGTTAGTGGGGGGATCGGGTCCTACGAGCAGTACTTC
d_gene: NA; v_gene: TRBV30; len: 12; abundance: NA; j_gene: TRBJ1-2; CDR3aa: CAWAGGDYGYTF; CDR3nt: TGTGCCTGGGCCGGGGGGGACTATGGCTACACCTTC
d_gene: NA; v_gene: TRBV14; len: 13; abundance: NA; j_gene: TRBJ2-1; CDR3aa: CASSQVGGDEQFF; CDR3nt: TGTGCCAGCAGCCAAGTAGGGGGGGATGAGCAGTTCTTC
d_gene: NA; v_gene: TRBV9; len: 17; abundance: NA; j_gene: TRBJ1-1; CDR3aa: CASSANRPGGRVAEAFF; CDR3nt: TGTGCCAGCAGCGCCAACCGGCCGGGGGGCAGGGTCGCTGAAGCTTTCTTT
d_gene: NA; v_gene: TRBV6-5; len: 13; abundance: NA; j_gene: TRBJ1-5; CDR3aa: CASRPQEYQPQHF; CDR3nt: TGTGCCAGCAGACCACAGGAATATCAGCCCCAGCATTTT
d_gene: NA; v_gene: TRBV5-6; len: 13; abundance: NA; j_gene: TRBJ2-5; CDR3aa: CASSLDRRETQYF; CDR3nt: TGTGCCAGCAGCTTGGACAGAAGAGAGACCCAGTACTTC
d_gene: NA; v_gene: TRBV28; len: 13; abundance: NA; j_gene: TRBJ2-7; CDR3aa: CASSPHSTYEQYF; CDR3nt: TGTGCCAGCAGTCCCCACAGCACCTACGAGCAGTACTTC
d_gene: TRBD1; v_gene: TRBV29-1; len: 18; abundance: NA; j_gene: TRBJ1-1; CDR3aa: CSVVGISGGVLTNTEAFF; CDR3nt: TGCAGCGTTGTGGGGATATCAGGGGGCGTATTAACGAACACTGAAGCTTTCTTT
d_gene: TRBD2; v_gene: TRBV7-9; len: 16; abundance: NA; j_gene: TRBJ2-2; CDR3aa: CASSRTSGRSTGELFF; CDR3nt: TGTGCCAGCAGCAGGACTAGCGGGAGAAGCACCGGGGAGCTGTTTTTT
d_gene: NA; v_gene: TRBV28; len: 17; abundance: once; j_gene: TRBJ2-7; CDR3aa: CASTLGSSPPITYEQYF; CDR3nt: TGTGCCAGCACTTTAGGTTCCTCCCCTCCGATTACATACGAGCAGTACTTC
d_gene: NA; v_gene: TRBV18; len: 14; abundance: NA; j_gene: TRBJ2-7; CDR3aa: CASSPPQEPYEQYF; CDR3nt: TGTGCCAGCTCACCACCGCAGGAACCCTACGAGCAGTACTTC
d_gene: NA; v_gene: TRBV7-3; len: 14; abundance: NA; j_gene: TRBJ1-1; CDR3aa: CASSLTGGYTEAFF; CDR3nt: TGTGCCAGCAGCTTAACTGGGGGTTACACTGAAGCTTTCTTT
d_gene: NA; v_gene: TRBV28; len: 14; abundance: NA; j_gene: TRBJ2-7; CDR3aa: CASSSGRGIDEQYF; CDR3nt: TGTGCCAGCAGTTCCGGTCGAGGGATCGACGAGCAGTACTTC
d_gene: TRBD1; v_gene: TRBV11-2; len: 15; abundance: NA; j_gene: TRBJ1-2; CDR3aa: CASSHPRGRAEGYTF; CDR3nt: TGTGCCAGCAGCCACCCCAGGGGGCGGGCGGAAGGCTACACCTTC
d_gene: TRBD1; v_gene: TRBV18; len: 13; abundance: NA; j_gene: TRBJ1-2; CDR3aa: CASSPETGSGYTF; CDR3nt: TGTGCCAGCTCACCCGAGACAGGGAGCGGCTACACCTTC
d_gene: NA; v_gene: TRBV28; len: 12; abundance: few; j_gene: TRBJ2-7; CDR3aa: CATRGYGYEQYF; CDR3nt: TGTGCCACCAGGGGTTACGGCTACGAGCAGTACTTC
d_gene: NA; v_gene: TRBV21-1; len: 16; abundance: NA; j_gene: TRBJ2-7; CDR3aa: CASSKSSETVLYEQYF; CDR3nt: TGTGCCAGCAGCAAAAGTAGCGAGACAGTGCTCTACGAGCAGTACTTC
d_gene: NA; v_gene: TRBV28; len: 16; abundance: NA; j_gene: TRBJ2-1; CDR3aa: CASRSNRGTVHNEQFF; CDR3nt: TGTGCCAGCAGATCCAACCGGGGTACTGTCCACAATGAGCAGTTCTTC
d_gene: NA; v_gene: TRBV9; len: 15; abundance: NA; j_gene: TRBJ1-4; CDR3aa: CASSVGWGAAEKLFF; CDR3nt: TGTGCCAGCAGCGTAGGGTGGGGAGCAGCCGAAAAACTGTTTTTT
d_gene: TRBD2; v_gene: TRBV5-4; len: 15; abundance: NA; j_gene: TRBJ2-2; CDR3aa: CASSLGGSGTGELFF; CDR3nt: TGTGCCAGCAGCTTGGGCGGGAGCGGGACCGGGGAGCTGTTTTTT
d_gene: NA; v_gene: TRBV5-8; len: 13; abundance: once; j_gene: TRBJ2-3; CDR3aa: CASSLRGTDTQYF; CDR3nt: TGTGCCAGCAGCTTGCGAGGGACAGATACGCAGTATTTT
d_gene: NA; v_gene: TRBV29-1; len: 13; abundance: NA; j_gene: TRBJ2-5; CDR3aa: CSVRIGYGQAQYF; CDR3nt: TGCAGCGTCAGGATCGGGTATGGGCAGGCCCAGTACTTC
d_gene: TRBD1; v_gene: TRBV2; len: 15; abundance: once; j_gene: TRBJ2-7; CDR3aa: CASSKGQGPSYEQYF; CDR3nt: TGTGCCAGCAGTAAGGGACAGGGTCCATCCTACGAGCAGTACTTC
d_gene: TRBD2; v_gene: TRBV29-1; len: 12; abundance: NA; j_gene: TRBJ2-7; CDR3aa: CSGGTSSYEQYF; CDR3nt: TGCAGCGGGGGGACTAGCTCCTACGAGCAGTACTTC
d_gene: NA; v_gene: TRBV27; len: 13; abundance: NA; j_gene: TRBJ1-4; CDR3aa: CASSWLVGEKLFF; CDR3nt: TGTGCCAGCAGTTGGCTGGTGGGGGAAAAACTGTTTTTT
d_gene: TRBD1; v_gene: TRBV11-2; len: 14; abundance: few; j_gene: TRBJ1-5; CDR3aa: CASSPDRGNQPQHF; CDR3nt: TGTGCCAGCAGCCCGGACAGGGGAAATCAGCCCCAGCATTTT
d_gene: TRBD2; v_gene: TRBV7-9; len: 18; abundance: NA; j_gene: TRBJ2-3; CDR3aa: CASSQGLAGVTYTDTQYF; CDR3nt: TGTGCCAGCAGCCAGGGACTAGCGGGGGTTACCTACACAGATACGCAGTATTTT
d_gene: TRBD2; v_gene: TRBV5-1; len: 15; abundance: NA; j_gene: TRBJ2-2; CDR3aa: CASRLAGGPTGELFF; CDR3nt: TGCGCCAGCCGTTTAGCGGGAGGGCCGACCGGGGAGCTGTTTTTT
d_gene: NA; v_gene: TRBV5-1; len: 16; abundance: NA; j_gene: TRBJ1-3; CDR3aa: CASSSNAGSSGNTIYF; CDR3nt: TGCGCCAGCAGCTCGAACGCAGGGAGCTCTGGAAACACCATATATTTT
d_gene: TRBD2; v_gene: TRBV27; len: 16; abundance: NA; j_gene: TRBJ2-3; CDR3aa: CASRGTSGRRTDTQYF; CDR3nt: TGTGCCAGCAGGGGGACTAGCGGGAGGAGGACAGATACGCAGTATTTT
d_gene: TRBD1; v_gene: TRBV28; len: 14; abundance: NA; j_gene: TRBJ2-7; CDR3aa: CASSLRGTGYEQYF; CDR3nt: TGTGCCAGCAGTTTAAGGGGGACAGGGTACGAGCAGTACTTC
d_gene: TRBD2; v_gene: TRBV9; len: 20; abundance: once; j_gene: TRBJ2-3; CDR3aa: CASSPHPSTGTSGSTDTQYF; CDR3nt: TGTGCCAGCAGCCCTCACCCTTCTACCGGGACTAGCGGGAGCACAGATACGCAGTATTTT
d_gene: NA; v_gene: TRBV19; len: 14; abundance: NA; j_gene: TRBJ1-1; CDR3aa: CASSIVRPATEAFF; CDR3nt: TGTGCCAGTAGTATTGTCAGACCCGCCACTGAAGCTTTCTTT
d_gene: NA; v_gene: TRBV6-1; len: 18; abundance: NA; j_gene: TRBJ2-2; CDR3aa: CASSVAFLRGVSTGELFF; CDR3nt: TGTGCCAGCAGTGTGGCCTTTCTGCGGGGCGTTAGCACCGGGGAGCTGTTTTTT
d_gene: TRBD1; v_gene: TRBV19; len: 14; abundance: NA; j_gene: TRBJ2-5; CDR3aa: CASSIAGTEETQYF; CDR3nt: TGTGCCAGTAGTATCGCCGGGACAGAAGAGACCCAGTACTTC
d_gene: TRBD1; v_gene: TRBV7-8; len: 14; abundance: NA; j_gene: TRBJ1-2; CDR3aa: CASSRDRAEGGYTF; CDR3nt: TGTGCCAGCAGCCGGGACAGGGCGGAGGGTGGCTACACCTTC
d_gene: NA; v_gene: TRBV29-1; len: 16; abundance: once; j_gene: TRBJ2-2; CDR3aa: CSVVGRGRNRTGELFF; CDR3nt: TGCAGCGTTGTGGGCAGGGGACGGAACAGAACCGGGGAGCTGTTTTTT
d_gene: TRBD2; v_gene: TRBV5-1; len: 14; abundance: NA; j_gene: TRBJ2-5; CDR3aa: CASSPRGDQETQYF; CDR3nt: TGCGCCAGCAGCCCCCGGGGGGATCAAGAGACCCAGTACTTC
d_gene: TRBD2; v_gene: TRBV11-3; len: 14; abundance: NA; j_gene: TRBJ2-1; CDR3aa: CASSSKAGGNEQFF; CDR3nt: TGTGCCAGCAGCTCGAAAGCGGGAGGGAATGAGCAGTTCTTC
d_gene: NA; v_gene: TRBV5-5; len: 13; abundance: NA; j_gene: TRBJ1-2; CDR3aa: CASSPGPAYGYTF; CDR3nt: TGTGCCAGCAGCCCAGGGCCCGCCTATGGCTACACCTTC
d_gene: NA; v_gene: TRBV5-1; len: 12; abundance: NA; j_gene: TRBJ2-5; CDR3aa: CASSPDTETQYF; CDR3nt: TGCGCCAGCAGCCCGGATACGGAGACCCAGTACTTC
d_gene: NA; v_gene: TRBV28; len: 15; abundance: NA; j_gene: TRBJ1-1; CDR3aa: CASSLSWGMNTEAFF; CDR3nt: TGTGCCAGCAGTTTATCATGGGGCATGAACACTGAAGCTTTCTTT
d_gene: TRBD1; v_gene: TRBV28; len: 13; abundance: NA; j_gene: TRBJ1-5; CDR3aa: CASRKQGRQPQHF; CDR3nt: TGTGCCAGCAGAAAACAGGGGAGGCAGCCCCAGCATTTT
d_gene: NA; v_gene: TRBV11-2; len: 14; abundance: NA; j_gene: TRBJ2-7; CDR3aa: CASSLSRRVSEQYF; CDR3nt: TGTGCCAGCAGCTTATCGCGCAGGGTAAGCGAGCAGTACTTC